Listed below are T cell receptor beta chains from one sample, sequenced in a study. TCRdb re-derived calls from the RT-PCR reads in MiXCR, one entry per CDR3 protein. The data contain about 680,000 distinct CDR3 sequences, 12% to 15% of them seen just once; the ten biggest clones take up 3.6%. Sequenced: memory CD4+ T cells from blood. All receptors derive from a female donor in good health, serving as a healthy control. CDR3s include the opening cysteine and the closing phenylalanine or tryptophan. A D gene is named only where the DNA matches it firmly. Only part of the rows carry a size: once, few, many, or a class if the clone is expanded.

D	size	V	J	CDR3	DNA
.	.	TRBV6-5	TRBJ1-4	CASSRSGTGTTNEKLFF	TGTGCCAGCAGTCGATCCGGTACAGGGACAACTAATGAAAAACTGTTTTTT
.	few	TRBV12-3/TRBV12-4	TRBJ2-1	CASSSNRESYNEQFF	TGTGCCAGCAGCTCGAACAGGGAAAGCTACAATGAGCAGTTCTTC
.	few	TRBV6-6	TRBJ1-1	CASSYRRPRDTEAFF	TGTGCCAGCAGTTATCGTCGGCCACGGGACACTGAAGCTTTCTTT
.	many	TRBV24-1	TRBJ2-5	CATQGRSSVETQYF	TGTGCCACTCAGGGGCGGTCATCGGTGGAGACCCAGTACTTC
.	.	TRBV7-2	TRBJ2-3	CASSPVAGSSTDTQYF	TGTGCCAGCAGCCCGGTGGCGGGTTCTAGCACAGATACGCAGTATTTT
.	few	TRBV20-1	TRBJ1-6	CSAERQTGVSPLHF	TGCAGTGCCGAAAGACAGACGGGTGTTTCACCCCTCCACTTT
.	many	TRBV7-9	TRBJ1-1	CASSLSQLNTEAFF	TGTGCCAGCAGCTTGTCACAACTAAACACTGAAGCTTTCTTT
TRBD2	few	TRBV18	TRBJ2-2	CASSPVGLAGGIAGELFF	TGTGCCAGCTCACCGGTTGGACTAGCGGGAGGTATTGCCGGGGAGCTGTTTTTT
.	few	TRBV7-3	TRBJ2-7	CASSFSIFTEQYF	TGTGCCAGCAGCTTTAGTATTTTCACCGAGCAGTACTTC
TRBD1	few	TRBV27	TRBJ1-2	CASSILRGTGGYGYTF	TGTGCCAGCAGCATACTCAGGGGGACAGGGGGTTATGGCTACACCTTC
.	few	TRBV11-2	TRBJ2-1	CASSSNSYIYNEQFF	TGTGCCAGCAGCTCTAACTCTTATATATACAATGAGCAGTTCTTC
.	once	TRBV6-1	TRBJ2-3	CASSEGGDETQYF	TGTGCCAGCAGTGAAGGGGGGGACGAAACGCAGTATTTT
.	many	TRBV12-3/TRBV12-4	TRBJ2-2	CASSQHLDSAGELFF	TGTGCCAGCAGTCAACACCTGGACTCAGCCGGGGAGCTGTTTTTT
TRBD2	many	TRBV10-3	TRBJ2-2	CAISESSGRASTGELFF	TGTGCCATCAGTGAGTCTAGCGGGAGGGCGAGCACCGGGGAGCTGTTTTTT
TRBD1	many	TRBV12-3/TRBV12-4	TRBJ1-6	CASRMDRDYSPLHF	TGTGCCAGCAGAATGGACAGGGATTACTCACCCCTCCACTTT
TRBD1	many	TRBV5-1	TRBJ1-6	CASSRSTPGQISIDSPLHF	TGCGCCAGCAGCCGCTCAACTCCGGGACAGATTTCGATTGATTCACCCCTCCACTTT
.	.	TRBV7-2	TRBJ2-7	CASSSLRGSEQYF	TGTGCCAGCAGTTCCCTCAGGGGTTCCGAGCAGTACTTC
.	.	TRBV7-2	TRBJ1-2	CASSFFQAARGGYTF	TGTGCCAGCAGCTTTTTTCAAGCGGCGAGGGGAGGCTACACCTTC
TRBD1	.	TRBV28	TRBJ1-2	CASSLWDRDESGYTF	TGTGCCAGCAGTTTATGGGACAGGGACGAGAGTGGCTACACCTTC
.	few	TRBV15	TRBJ2-7	CATSRDVGTYEQYF	TGTGCCACCAGCAGAGACGTCGGTACCTACGAGCAGTACTTC
.	many	TRBV5-1	TRBJ2-2	CASTRGADTGELFF	TGCGCCAGCACCCGGGGGGCCGACACCGGGGAGCTGTTTTTT
.	.	TRBV6-1	TRBJ1-1	CASHPITGANTEAFF	TGTGCCAGCCATCCCATAACCGGGGCGAACACTGAAGCTTTCTTT
.	.	TRBV15	TRBJ1-5	CATSRATANQPQHF	TGTGCCACCAGCAGAGCCACAGCTAATCAGCCCCAGCATTTT
.	.	TRBV7-2	TRBJ2-5	CASSTGASSMGGETQYF	TGTGCCAGCAGCACCGGGGCGAGTAGCATGGGGGGAGAGACCCAGTACTTC
TRBD1	.	TRBV9	TRBJ1-6	CASSERTGGAMGRPPLHF	TGTGCCAGCAGTGAAAGGACAGGGGGCGCCATGGGTAGGCCACCCCTCCACTTT
.	many	TRBV29-1	TRBJ1-2	CSVEKAYGYTF	TGCAGCGTAGAAAAGGCCTATGGCTACACCTTC
TRBD1	.	TRBV5-1	TRBJ2-5	CASSITGTAGETQYF	TGCGCCAGCAGCATAACCGGGACAGCAGGGGAGACCCAGTACTTC
.	few	TRBV4-2	TRBJ1-6	CASSGTSQAANSPLHF	TGTGCCAGCAGCGGAACATCACAGGCGGCCAATTCACCCCTCCACTTT
.	.	TRBV3-1	TRBJ1-6	CASSQYRSYNSPLHF	TGTGCCAGCAGCCAGTACAGGTCCTATAATTCACCCCTCCACTTT
.	.	TRBV7-8	TRBJ2-7	CASSPRRGGNYEQYF	TGTGCCAGCAGCCCGCGGCGGGGAGGCAACTACGAGCAGTACTTC
.	.	TRBV9	TRBJ1-3	CASSVQSSGNTIYF	TGTGCCAGCAGCGTACAGAGCTCTGGAAACACCATATATTTT
.	many	TRBV5-1	TRBJ2-1	CASSRLGRNRDYNEQFF	TGCGCCAGCAGCCGCCTGGGTAGGAACAGGGATTACAATGAGCAGTTCTTC
TRBD1	few	TRBV20-1	TRBJ1-2	CSASQGALANYGYTF	TGCAGTGCATCCCAGGGGGCCCTAGCTAACTATGGCTACACCTTC
.	few	TRBV28	TRBJ1-1	CASQKNTEAFF	TGTGCCTCACAGAAGAACACTGAAGCTTTCTTT
TRBD2	few	TRBV20-1	TRBJ2-1	CSARVGSGSSEQFF	TGCAGTGCTAGAGTCGGCAGCGGGAGTAGTGAGCAGTTCTTC
.	.	TRBV5-1	TRBJ1-4	CASSLAGRNEKLFF	TGCGCCAGCAGCTTGGCAGGCCGTAATGAAAAACTGTTTTTT
TRBD1	many	TRBV10-3	TRBJ2-7	CAISPNPGQGYEQYF	TGTGCCATCAGCCCTAACCCGGGACAGGGCTACGAGCAGTACTTC
.	many	TRBV4-3	TRBJ1-3	CASSQVPRGSSGNTIYF	TGCGCCAGCAGCCAAGTCCCACGGGGAAGCTCTGGAAACACCATATATTTT
.	many	TRBV20-1	TRBJ2-5	CSAPSQQETQYF	TGCAGTGCTCCCAGCCAGCAAGAGACCCAGTACTTC
.	.	TRBV20-1	TRBJ1-6	CSARGGRIAYNSPLHF	TGCAGTGCGAGGGGGGGACGGATCGCTTATAATTCACCCCTCCACTTT
.	many	TRBV20-1	TRBJ2-1	CSAREEAGLASYNEQFF	TGCAGTGCTAGAGAAGAGGCGGGTCTAGCGAGCTACAATGAGCAGTTCTTC
.	many	TRBV20-1	TRBJ1-1	CSALEVGAGTEAFF	TGCAGTGCTCTTGAGGTGGGGGCAGGGACTGAAGCTTTCTTT
.	many	TRBV12-3/TRBV12-4	TRBJ2-7	CASSSVVEQYF	TGTGCCAGCAGTTCAGTGGTCGAGCAGTACTTC
.	.	TRBV7-2	TRBJ1-1	CASRVEGGTEAFF	TGTGCCAGCAGGGTTGAGGGGGGTACTGAAGCTTTCTTT
.	.	TRBV14	TRBJ2-1	CASSPSGRGDEQFF	TGTGCCAGCAGCCCCTCCGGGCGGGGCGATGAGCAGTTCTTC
TRBD2	few	TRBV20-1	TRBJ2-1	CSALSTSGVNERFF	TGCAGTGCTCTCTCTACTAGCGGGGTAAATGAGCGGTTCTTC
TRBD1	many	TRBV20-1	TRBJ1-5	CSASRGVGQPQHF	TGCAGTGCTAGCAGGGGGGTCGGTCAGCCCCAGCATTTT
.	few	TRBV7-8	TRBJ2-5	CASSASTGRGVSEQTQYF	TGTGCCAGCAGCGCCTCAACTGGACGGGGTGTATCGGAACAGACCCAGTACTTC
TRBD1	many	TRBV20-1	TRBJ1-2	CSASQGAQYGYTF	TGCAGTGCCAGCCAGGGGGCTCAATATGGCTACACCTTC
.	.	TRBV21-1	TRBJ2-1	CASSKDNSYNEQFF	TGTGCCAGCAGCAAAGACAATTCCTACAATGAGCAGTTCTTC